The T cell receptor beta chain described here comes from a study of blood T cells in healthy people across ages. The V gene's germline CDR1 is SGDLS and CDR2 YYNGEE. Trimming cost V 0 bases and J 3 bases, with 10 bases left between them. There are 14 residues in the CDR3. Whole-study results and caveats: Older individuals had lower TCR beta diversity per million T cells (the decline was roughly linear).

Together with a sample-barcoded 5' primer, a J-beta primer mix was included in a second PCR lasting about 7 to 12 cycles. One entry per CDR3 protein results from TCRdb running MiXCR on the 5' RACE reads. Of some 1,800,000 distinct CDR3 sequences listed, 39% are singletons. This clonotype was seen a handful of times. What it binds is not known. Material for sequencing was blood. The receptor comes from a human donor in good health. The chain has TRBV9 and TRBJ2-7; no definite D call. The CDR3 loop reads CASSVGPENYEQYF. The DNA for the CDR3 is TGTGCCAGCAGCGTAGGCCCGGAAAACTACGAGCAGTACTTC.